The 4 T cell receptor beta chains in this list originate from one sample, sequenced in a study of lymphopenia after photon versus proton radiotherapy. The assay was immunoSEQ multiplex PCR, and TCRdb's table has in-frame clones only and misses some. The sample includes 60,000 to 75,000 clones, around 87% seen only once; the top ten take 10% to 15%. Here the sequenced sample was peripheral blood, taken from a patient treated with proton-based radiotherapy. The receptors were sampled from a man older than 75 with esophageal cancer.

V and J are TRBV5-8 and TRBJ1-6; TRBD1 aligns across 7 bases. The CDR3 is 16 amino acids. With 5 bases clipped from V and 7 bases from J, the junction kept 12 bases outside the gene matches. Looked up from germline, CDR1 is SGHTS and CDR2 is YDEGEE. CDR3 sequence reads: CASRTRQGSSNSPLHF. In DNA, the CDR3 is TGTGCCAGCAGAACCCGACAGGGCTCCTCCAATTCACCCCTCCACTTT. Looking up the rest from reference TRBV5-8 and TRBJ1-6 gives the full variable domain: EAGVTQSPTHLIKTRGQQATLRCSPISGHTSVYWYQQALGLGLQFLLWYDEGEERNRGNFPPRFSGRQFPNYSSELNVNALELEDSALYLCASRTRQGSSNSPLHFGNGTRLTVT.

The genes are TRBV10-2 and TRBJ2-7; tentative D call: TRBD1 (6 bases). The V gene lost 6 bases and the J gene lost 2 bases, with 14 bases spanning the gap. The CDR3 totals 14 residues. CDR1 and CDR2 from the germline V gene are WSHSY and SAAADI. The CDR3 sequence: CASRRQVSTYEQYF. The CDR3 coding sequence is TGCGCCAGCAGAAGACAGGTTTCTACCTACGAGCAGTACTTC.

The gene calls are TRBV7-9 and TRBJ2-7, with D possibly being TRBD1 (5 bases). The germline gives CDR1 SEHNR, CDR2 FQNEAQ (reference sequence). This CDR3 comprises 12 residues. V lost 4 bases to trimming and J lost 6 bases, with 10 bases between them. CDR3 protein: CASSSYGAEQYF. For the CDR3, the DNA is TGTGCCAGCAGCTCGTATGGGGCCGAGCAGTACTTC.

The chain joins TRBV19 to TRBJ2-3; 7 bases match TRBD2. Germline V CDR1 and CDR2: LNHDA, SQIVND (reference sequence). The CDR3 is made up of 17 amino acids. Trimming took 0 bases from V and 2 from J; bases not matched to a gene: 8. CDR3 DNA sequence: TGTGCCAGTAGTATAGAAACTAGCGCTTACTCCACAGATACGCAGTATTTT. Its protein product is CASSIETSAYSTDTQYF.